A selection of T cell receptor beta chains follows, all from one sample in a study of neurological immune-mediated disorders. TCRdb used MiXCR to reprocess the 5' RACE reads, holding one entry per CDR3 protein. The sample lists 47,000 or so distinct CDR3 sequences, 9% to 10% seen once, with roughly 1.6% in the top ten. Sequenced input: PBMCs. The receptors shown here come from a woman aged 40 to 50 in good health. Both conserved end residues are part of each CDR3. Some rows mark clone size as missing; the rest say once, few, many or name a class of expanded clone.

cdr3_aa v_call clone_size j_call
CASSLYQGLAGGEQFF TRBV5-5 many TRBJ2-1
CASSSPQASGANVLTF TRBV5-1 many TRBJ2-6
CASSVGADAGVTDTQYF TRBV9 many TRBJ2-3
CASAAPGGNQPQHF TRBV12-3/TRBV12-4 many TRBJ1-5
CASSPYLGEANGYTF TRBV18 many TRBJ1-2
CASSSRPDTQYF TRBV7-3 many TRBJ2-3
CASSGAAVTGLRGATNEKLFF TRBV5-5 medium-sized TRBJ1-4
CASSLPRVSGNTIYF TRBV11-2 - TRBJ1-3
CASSFTHMNTEAFF TRBV7-2 many TRBJ1-1
CASSFLTGGADTQYF TRBV12-3/TRBV12-4 many TRBJ2-3
CASIGADDYGYTF TRBV6-1 many TRBJ1-2
CASSLGDRDPQETQYF TRBV7-2 many TRBJ2-5
CASTVRGDTEAFF TRBV3-1 many TRBJ1-1
CASSPGLSYEQYF TRBV7-2 many TRBJ2-7